This T cell receptor beta chain was sequenced for a study of T cells in Graves' hyperthyroidism and ophthalmopathy. The study, taken as a whole, reports: In validation, the model predicted ophthalmopathy. These predictions came a median about 6.5 months before onset. In blood, most of the thyroid clonotypes expanded above 0.001 were also present.

The CDR3 runs 13 residues. Trimming removed 0 bases at V and 7 bases at J, with 12 bases between. Germline CDR1 and CDR2: DFQATT and SNEGSKA (reference sequence). In this sample, this clonotype turned up many times. Its antigen remains unknown. Exclusion criteria comprised uncontrolled infection, other autoimmune disease, pregnancy or lactation. Diagnoses were established using clinical symptoms, serum thyroxine and TRAb, thyroid ultrasound and orbital computed tomography. The source material, RNA transcripts, was used to amplify TCR beta CDR3 regions. During a first-round RT-PCR of the TCR CDR3, the HTBI primer set was used. From the multiplex PCR reads, TCRdb called clonotypes with MiXCR, one entry per CDR3 protein. The sample has about 260,000 distinct CDR3 sequences; about 25% are singletons.

The J gene is TRBJ2-5, the V gene TRBV20-1; D unclear. Sequencing input: blood. This clonotype was obtained from a man aged 40-49 years with Graves' hyperthyroidism that later progressed to Graves' ophthalmopathy. The CDR3 DNA sequence: TGCAGTGCTAGAGATCCAGGTCCCAGGACCCAGTACTTC. Translating it yields CSARDPGPRTQYF.